The 10 T cell receptor beta chains listed next were all sequenced from one sample in a study of T cells after yellow fever vaccination. In TCRdb, the 5' RACE reads were re-called with MiXCR into one record per CDR3 protein. The table includes 340,000 or so distinct CDR3 sequences, around 12% detected once. This material consisted of CD4+ T cells sorted from PBMCs, taken 15 days after the yellow fever booster vaccination. Receptor source: a young man who received the YFV17D yellow fever vaccine.

V and J are TRBV6-6 and TRBJ2-7, with TRBD1 matching 7 bases. With 6 bases clipped from V and 8 bases from J, the junction kept 4 bases outside the gene matches. The CDR3 covers 11 residues. The germline V gene has CDR1 MNHNY and CDR2 SVGAGI (reference sequence). CDR3 sequence reads: CASSPGQQQYV. CDR3 bases: TGTGCCAGCAGCCCGGGACAGCAGCAGTACGTC.

The chain is built from TRBV10-3 and TRBJ2-5, with 9 bases identical to TRBD2. The CDR3 has 15 residues. The germline gives CDR1 ENHRY, CDR2 SYGVKD. V was pared by 5 bases and J by 5 bases, with 9 bases of the junction left unmatched. The CDR3 loop is CAISSGGGAGETQYF. CDR3 sequence (DNA): TGTGCCATCAGTTCTGGCGGGGGGGCCGGTGAGACCCAGTACTTC.

The V gene is TRBV10-3, the J gene TRBJ2-7, with 9 bases that match TRBD1. The length of the CDR3 is 19 residues. Per the germline V gene, CDR1 is ENHRY and CDR2 is SYGVKD. V shed 6 bases, J shed 2 bases, and the junction held 20 bases outside the gene matches. CDR3 DNA: TGTGCCATCAGCAAGAGACCGGGACAGGGTAGCATTAAAACCTACGAGCAGTACTTC. This encodes CAISKRPGQGSIKTYEQYF.

This sequence joins TRBV7-9 and TRBJ2-3; 9 nucleotides line up with TRBD1. Germline lookup yields CDR1 SEHNR and CDR2 FQNEAQ (reference sequence). The CDR3 totals 14 residues. The ends lost 10 bases at V and 2 bases at J; junction bases unmatched: 7. The CDR3 coding sequence is TGTGCCACGTCCGACAGGGGGGCCACAGATACGCAGTATTTT. It specifies CATSDRGATDTQYF.

Many counts were recorded for this clonotype. The V gene is TRBV10-3, the J gene TRBJ2-5; D possibly matches TRBD1 or TRBD2 (5 bases each). CDR3 size: 11 residues. CDR1 and CDR2 from the germline V gene are ENHRY and SYGVKD. Trimming pared 8 bases from V and 5 bases from J, leaving 9 bases between. CDR3 nucleotide sequence: TGTGCCATCTCTCGGGGCGAGACCCAGTACTTC. Protein product: CAISRGETQYF.

In this sample, this clonotype turned up a few times. The chain recombines TRBV7-2 with TRBJ2-2; TRBD2 matches at 7 bases. Germline lookup yields CDR1 SGHTA and CDR2 FQGNSA. There are 18 residues in the CDR3. The J segment lost 1 base and the V segment lost 5 bases, leaving 13 bases of the junction unmatched. The CDR3 DNA sequence: TGTGCCAGCAGCGTCACGACTAGCCTGATTGGGAACACCGGGGAGCTGTTTTTT. It specifies CASSVTTSLIGNTGELFF.

This clonotype was counted at least ten times. The rearrangement uses TRBV12-3 or TRBV12-4 and TRBJ2-5; D is unclear. The V gene lost 6 bases and the J gene lost 5 bases, with 13 bases spanning the gap. The CDR3 runs to 13 residues. The CDR3 sequence: CASSWIVGETQYF. In nucleotides, the CDR3 is TGTGCCAGCAGCTGGATCGTCGGGGAGACCCAGTACTTC.

This clonotype was seen only a few times. The J gene is TRBJ2-1, the V gene TRBV7-6; 8 bases align to TRBD1. J gave up 5 bases and V 1 base, and 7 bases lay outside the gene matches. The CDR3 sequence is 16 residues long. In germline, CDR1 is SGHVS, CDR2 FNYEAQ. The CDR3 coding sequence is TGTGCCAGCAGCTTAGGTTTCGGACAGGGTGACAATGAGCAGTTCTTC. This gives the protein CASSLGFGQGDNEQFF.

This clonotype was detected a few times. The chain has TRBV7-2 and TRBJ1-6; maybe TRBD1 (6 bases). CDR3 length equals 15 residues. V was clipped by 1 base and J by 10 bases, with 14 bases between them. Per germline, CDR1 SGHTA and CDR2 FQGNSA. The CDR3 region is CASSLDRDAGSPLHF. The CDR3 coding sequence is TGTGCCAGCAGCTTAGACAGGGACGCGGGGTCACCCCTCCACTTT.

This clonotype has only a few counts. The chain carries TRBV6-5 and TRBJ1-4; D gene unclear. Germline V gene lookup returns CDR1 MNHEY and CDR2 SVGAGI. V lost 6 bases and J lost 5, with 10 bases in between. The CDR3 consists of 13 residues. CDR3 loop: CASSQTWNEKLFF. CDR3 bases: TGTGCCAGCAGCCAGACCTGGAATGAAAAACTGTTTTTT.